Presented here are 12 T cell receptor beta chains from one specimen sequenced in a study of T cells in localized non-small cell lung cancer. Profiled with immunoSEQ multiplex PCR; TCRdb holds only in-frame clones, not every one. This sample has about 82,000 clones; 60% to 85% occur once, and the top ten carry about 19%. The specimen comprised PBMCs, sampled before any cancer treatment. These receptor sequences come from a man aged 35-69 years with stage II squamous cell lung carcinoma.

This clone was observed a few times. This chain connects TRBV30 to TRBJ2-2; a weak D match, TRBD2 (5 bases). The CDR3 covers 14 residues. V lost 3 bases and J 1 base, leaving 9 bases between the germline ends. From germline, CDR1 is GTSNPN and CDR2 SVGIG (reference sequence). Written as DNA, the CDR3 is TGTGCCTGGAGGGAGAGGGTGAACACCGGGGAGCTGTTTTTT. Residues: CAWRERVNTGELFF. Full variable domain (outside the CDR3, taken from reference TRBV30 and TRBJ2-2): SQTIHQWPATLVQPVGSPLSLECTVEGTSNPNLYWYRQAAGRGLQLLFYSVGIGQISSEVPQNLSASRPQDRQFILSSKKLLLSDSGFYLCAWRERVNTGELFFGEGSRLTVL.

The chain recombines TRBV28 with TRBJ2-5, with 9 bases identical to TRBD1. The CDR3 runs to 15 residues. The ends lost 5 bases at V and 4 bases at J; junction bases unmatched: 8. CDR1 and CDR2 (germline): MDHEN, SYDVKM. The DNA for the CDR3 is TGTGCCAGCAGTACTCCCGGGACAGGGACAGAGACCCAGTACTTC. Translation: CASSTPGTGTETQYF.

This clone came up once. The gene calls are TRBV2 and TRBJ2-5, with 9 bases that match TRBD2. The CDR3 sequence is 15 residues long. Germline V gives CDR1 SNHLY, CDR2 FYNNEI. Trimming at V came to 8 bases and at J to 4 bases, leaving 11 bases not matched to a gene. CDR3 sequence reads: CASQPPGSGRETQYF. The CDR3 DNA follows: TGTGCCAGCCAGCCTCCGGGTAGCGGGAGAGAGACCCAGTACTTC.

The chain joins TRBV5-1 to TRBJ1-1, with D perhaps matching TRBD1 (5 bases). Germline V gene lookup returns CDR1 SGHRS and CDR2 YFSETQ. The CDR3 has 16 residues. Trimming removed 0 bases from V and 1 base from J, with 13 bases in between. The CDR3 sequence: CASSLGGSDRNTEAFF. CDR3 nucleotide sequence: TGCGCCAGCAGCTTGGGGGGTAGCGACAGGAACACTGAAGCTTTCTTT.

The chain recombines TRBV28 with TRBJ1-4; 7 bases line up with TRBD1. CDR1 and CDR2 (germline): MDHEN, SYDVKM. With V trimmed by 8 bases and J by 12 bases, 15 bases remained unmatched. This CDR3 comprises 14 residues. CDR3 loop: CASGDRNRGKELFF. The CDR3 nucleotides read TGTGCCAGCGGGGACCGGAACAGGGGAAAGGAACTGTTTTTT.

The V call is TRBV28, the J call TRBJ1-1, with a weak D call TRBD1 (6 bases). The CDR3 runs to 14 residues. The V gene's germline CDR1 is MDHEN and CDR2 SYDVKM. V lost 5 bases to trimming and J lost 4 bases, with 14 bases between them. The CDR3 sequence: CASSAPTGFTEAFF. The CDR3 DNA reads TGTGCCAGCAGTGCTCCTACAGGGTTCACTGAAGCTTTCTTT.

The CDR3 DNA reads TGTGCCAGCAGCGCGACAGGGGGGAAATACGAGCAGTACTTC. As protein: CASSATGGKYEQYF. This sequence joins TRBV6-5 and TRBJ2-7; 9 positions match TRBD1. Germline-derived CDR1 and CDR2 are MNHEY and SVGAGI. The trim removed 6 bases at V and 4 bases at J, leaving 7 bases unmatched. This CDR3 has 14 residues.

The CDR3, as DNA: TGTGCCAGCAGCCCGGGGGGGGGTCCGGCCTCCTACGAGCAGTACTTC. Protein: CASSPGGGPASYEQYF. This sequence joins TRBV7-8 and TRBJ2-7; 8 bases line up with TRBD2. This CDR3 contains 16 residues. The J segment lost 0 bases and the V segment lost 5 bases, leaving 9 bases of the junction unmatched. In germline, CDR1 is SGHVS, CDR2 FQNEAQ.

This clone was counted only a few times. The chain joins TRBV6-4 to TRBJ1-1; no clear D gene. V was clipped by 2 bases and J by 1 base, with 8 bases between them. The CDR3 is made up of 14 amino acids. Per the germline V gene, CDR1 is MRHNA and CDR2 is SNTAGT. CDR3 DNA sequence: TGTGCCAGCAGTGACGGGAACAGGAACACTGAAGCTTTCTTT. This gives the protein CASSDGNRNTEAFF.

This rearrangement joins TRBV9 to TRBJ2-3, with 9 bases aligning to TRBD2. CDR1 is SGDLS, CDR2 YYNGEE, per germline. The length of the CDR3 is 16 residues. V was pared by 4 bases and J by 4 bases, with 10 bases of the junction left unmatched. In nucleotides, the CDR3 is TGTGCCAGCAGCCCTCAGGGTAGCGGGGGACCAGATACGCAGTATTTT. Encoded protein: CASSPQGSGGPDTQYF.

This chain joins TRBV4-2 and TRBJ2-7, with D possibly called TRBD1 or TRBD2 (5 bases each). Per germline, CDR1 LGHNA and CDR2 YNFKEQ. The length of the CDR3 is 17 residues. V was trimmed by 1 base and J by 0 bases, leaving 16 bases between them. CDR3 amino acids: CASSQGPRGSLSYEQYF. DNA of the CDR3: TGTGCCAGCAGCCAAGGCCCGAGGGGCTCCCTCTCCTACGAGCAGTACTTC.

V is TRBV7-9 and J is TRBJ2-1; 9 nucleotides agree with TRBD2. The CDR3 is made up of 17 amino acids. Germline V gene sequence: CDR1 SEHNR, CDR2 FQNEAQ (reference sequence). The ends lost 4 bases at V and 5 bases at J; junction bases unmatched: 12. The CDR3 DNA reads as TGTGCCAGCAGCTCCCAACTGAGCCTAGCGGGGAACAATGAGCAGTTCTTC. Translating it yields CASSSQLSLAGNNEQFF.